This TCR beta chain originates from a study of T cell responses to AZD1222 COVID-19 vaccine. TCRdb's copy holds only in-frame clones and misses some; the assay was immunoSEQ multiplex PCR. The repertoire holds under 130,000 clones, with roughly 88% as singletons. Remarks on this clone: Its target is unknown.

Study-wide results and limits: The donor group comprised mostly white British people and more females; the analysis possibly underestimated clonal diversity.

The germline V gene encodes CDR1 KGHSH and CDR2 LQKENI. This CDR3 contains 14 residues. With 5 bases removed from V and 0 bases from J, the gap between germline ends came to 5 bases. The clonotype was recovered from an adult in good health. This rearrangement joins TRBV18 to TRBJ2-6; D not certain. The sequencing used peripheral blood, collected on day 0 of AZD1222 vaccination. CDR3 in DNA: TGTGCCAGCTCAGAGGACTCTGGGGCCAACGTCCTGACTTTC. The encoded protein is CASSEDSGANVLTF.